A selection of T cell receptor beta chains follows, all from one sample in a study of blood T cell repertoires in COVID-19. Clones were sequenced by immunoSEQ multiplex PCR, and TCRdb holds only the in-frame ones, with some missing. The table includes hundreds of thousands of clones, approximately 91% detected once. Sequenced: PBMCs or T cells enriched from blood (not recorded which). The origin of the receptors is a woman aged 40 to 50 who had recovered from COVID-19. CDR3s include the opening cysteine and the closing phenylalanine or tryptophan. A D gene is named only where the DNA matches it firmly. The size field is filled for only some rows; it gives once, few, many or a size class.

J	V	size	D	DNA	CDR3
TRBJ2-5	TRBV30	-	-	TGTGCCTGGAGTGAACAAACTAGCTTGGTGACCCAGTACTTC	CAWSEQTSLVTQYF
TRBJ2-1	TRBV6-2/TRBV6-3	-	TRBD2	TGTGCCAGCAGTTACCCCTCTTCGGGACTAGCGGGGTTAATCTCCTACAATGAGCAGTTCTTC	CASSYPSSGLAGLISYNEQFF
TRBJ2-7	TRBV9	-	-	TGTGCCAGCAGCGTAAGTCCCACGGGCGAGCAGTACTTC	CASSVSPTGEQYF
TRBJ2-7	TRBV7-2	many	TRBD2	TGTGCCAGCAGTCCCGCAGTCCCCGGGACTAGGGTGTACTTC	CASSPAVPGTRVYF
TRBJ1-4	TRBV4-1	-	-	TGCGCCAGCAGCCAAGCCCGCGGATTTAATGAAAAACTGTTTTTT	CASSQARGFNEKLFF
TRBJ2-2	TRBV5-4	-	-	TGTGCCAGCAGCGGCGGGAACACCGGGGAGCTGTTTTTT	CASSGGNTGELFF
TRBJ2-2	TRBV29-1	-	-	TGCAGCGTTGATTGGGGGCGTAATTCCGGGGAGCTGTTTTTT	CSVDWGRNSGELFF
TRBJ2-7	TRBV7-6	-	TRBD2	TGTGCCAGCAGCTTAGGGTCTGCTAGCGGGCACTACGAGCAGTACTTC	CASSLGSASGHYEQYF
TRBJ2-7	TRBV5-1	-	TRBD1	TGCGCCAGTCGGACAGGGGACGAGCAGTACTTC	CASRTGDEQYF
TRBJ2-3	TRBV24-1	-	-	TGTGCCACCGGGGGGACTTTCACAGATACGCAGTATTTT	CATGGTFTDTQYF
TRBJ1-2	TRBV24-1	-	TRBD1	TGTGCCACCAGTGACCGGGACAGGGCCCCCTATGGCTACACCTTC	CATSDRDRAPYGYTF
TRBJ1-5	TRBV28	-	TRBD1	TGTGCCAGCAGTTCTACAGGGGGCAGGGACCAGCCCCAGCATTTT	CASSSTGGRDQPQHF
TRBJ2-5	TRBV6-2/TRBV6-3	once	-	TGTGCCAGCAGTTTCCCCCTCGGCGGCACCTTCGAGACCCAGTACTTC	CASSFPLGGTFETQYF
TRBJ2-7	TRBV6-4	-	TRBD2	TGTGCCAGCAGTGTTGCGGGAGTGGCCGGGGAGCAGTACTTC	CASSVAGVAGEQYF
TRBJ1-6	TRBV5-1	-	TRBD1	TGCGCCAGCACCAGGACAGGGGGCGATTCACCCCTCCACTTT	CASTRTGGDSPLHF
TRBJ2-1	TRBV9	-	-	TGTGCCAGCAGCGTAGTCGTTGGAGGCTCCTACAATGAGCAGTTCTTC	CASSVVVGGSYNEQFF
TRBJ1-3	TRBV3-1/TRBV3-2	-	-	TGTGCCAGCAGCCAAGATCTACAGGGTTTTAACACCATATATTTT	CASSQDLQGFNTIYF
TRBJ1-2	TRBV19	once	TRBD1	TGTGCCAGTAGTATACCCCGACAGGGCCCACTAAACTATGGCTACACCTTC	CASSIPRQGPLNYGYTF
TRBJ2-1	TRBV4-1	-	TRBD2	TGCGCCAGCAGCCAAGACGGCGGGGGTGAGCAGTTCTTC	CASSQDGGGEQFF
TRBJ1-1	TRBV4-1	-	-	TGCGCCAGCAGCCAAGAAAAGGGAGTGACCCCTGAAGCTTTCTTT	CASSQEKGVTPEAFF
TRBJ2-5	TRBV18	once	-	TGTGCCAGCTCACGCTTCAACGGGGGTAAAGAGACCCAGTACTTC	CASSRFNGGKETQYF
TRBJ1-2	TRBV28	few	-	TGTGCCAGCAGAAGGGGGGGAGAGCCTAACTATGGCTACACCTTC	CASRRGGEPNYGYTF
TRBJ2-7	TRBV7-6	-	-	TGTGCCAGCAGCTTAATCGGGACACGGATCTCTCCCTACGAGCAGTACTTC	CASSLIGTRISPYEQYF
TRBJ2-7	TRBV7-3	-	TRBD2	TGTGCCAGCAGCTTAATCCCCGCGGGAGGGGGTGAGCAGTACTTC	CASSLIPAGGGEQYF
TRBJ2-7	TRBV5-8	-	-	TGTGCCAGCAGCTTGGGCGCGGGCTCGAGGGAGCAGTACTTC	CASSLGAGSREQYF
TRBJ1-2	TRBV2	-	-	TGTGCCAGCACTCCGGATGGCTACACCTTC	CASTPDGYTF
TRBJ1-2	TRBV7-6	-	TRBD1	TGTGCCAGCAGCTTACTAGCGGGACAGGGGGGTGGCTACACCTTC	CASSLLAGQGGGYTF
TRBJ1-4	TRBV19	-	-	TGTGCCAGCCGGGAGGGTGTGGATGAAAAACTGTTTTTT	CASREGVDEKLFF
TRBJ1-2	TRBV28	many	TRBD1	TGTGCCAGCAGTACGCAGGGGGCGGAGGGCTACACCTTC	CASSTQGAEGYTF